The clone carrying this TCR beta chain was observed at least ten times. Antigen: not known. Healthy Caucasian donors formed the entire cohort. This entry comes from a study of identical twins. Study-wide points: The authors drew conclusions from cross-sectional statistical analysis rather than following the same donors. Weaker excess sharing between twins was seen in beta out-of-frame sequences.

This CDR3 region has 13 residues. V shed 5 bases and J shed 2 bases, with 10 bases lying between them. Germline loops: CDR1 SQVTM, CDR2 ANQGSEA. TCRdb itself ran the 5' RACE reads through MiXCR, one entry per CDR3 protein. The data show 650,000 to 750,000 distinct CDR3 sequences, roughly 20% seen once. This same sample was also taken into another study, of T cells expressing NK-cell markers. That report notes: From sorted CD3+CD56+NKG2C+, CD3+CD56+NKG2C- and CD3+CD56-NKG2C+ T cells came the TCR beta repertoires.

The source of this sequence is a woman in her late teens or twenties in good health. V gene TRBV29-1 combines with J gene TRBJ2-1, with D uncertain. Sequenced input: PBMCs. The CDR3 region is CSVPVLTYNEQFF. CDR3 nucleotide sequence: TGCAGCGTTCCGGTATTGACCTACAATGAGCAGTTCTTC.